One sample yielded the 25 T cell receptor beta chains listed below, sequenced in a study of blood T cell repertoires in COVID-19. Clones were read by immunoSEQ multiplex PCR, and TCRdb kept only the in-frame ones, dropping some. The sample has approximately 85,000 clones, around 92% seen once. The source material was peripheral blood. All receptors come from a woman aged 55 to 70 with active COVID-19.

J is TRBJ1-2 and V is TRBV19; D possibly corresponds to TRBD1 (6 bases). The CDR3 runs to 16 residues. CDR1 is LNHDA, CDR2 SQIVND, per germline (reference sequence). The V end was cut by 6 bases, the J end by 3 bases, with 20 bases between. For the CDR3, the DNA is TGTGCCAGTAGCGCCGTCGGGGGGCCTTTTTACTATGGCTACACCTTC. This translates into CASSAVGGPFYYGYTF.

J is TRBJ2-3 and V is TRBV6-5; D unclear. Looked up from germline, CDR1 is MNHEY and CDR2 is SVGAGI. The CDR3 totals 13 residues. Deletions cut 6 bases from V and 4 bases from J, with 11 bases between. The CDR3 sequence is CASRLLTADTQYF. CDR3 coding DNA: TGTGCCAGCAGATTACTCACAGCAGATACGCAGTATTTT.

This chain joins TRBV27 and TRBJ1-5; weak D call: TRBD1 (5 bases). Germline CDR1 reads MNHEY; CDR2 reads SMNVEV (reference sequence). The germline V and J ends were trimmed by 2 bases and 2 bases, with 10 bases remaining between them. There are 15 residues in the CDR3. The CDR3 DNA follows: TGTGCCAGCAGTTTAGGTACGGGGGGCAATCAGCCCCAGCATTTT. Translated, it gives CASSLGTGGNQPQHF.

This clone was found a few times. The chain carries TRBV5-1 and TRBJ1-2; 8 bases map to TRBD1. The CDR3 is made up of 16 amino acids. Per the germline V gene, CDR1 is SGHRS and CDR2 is YFSETQ. Trimming took 0 bases from V and 0 from J; bases not matched to a gene: 4. CDR3 protein: CASSLGQGASNYGYTF. The DNA for the CDR3 is TGCGCCAGCAGCTTGGGGCAGGGGGCGTCTAACTATGGCTACACCTTC.

This clone was counted a single time. The rearrangement uses TRBV5-1 and TRBJ1-2; D ambiguous. V lost 7 bases to trimming and J lost 8 bases, with 15 bases between them. CDR3 size: 12 residues. In germline, CDR1 is SGHRS, CDR2 YFSETQ. CDR3 DNA sequence: TGCGCCAGCTCGACGTTCGGGTTCGGCTACACCTTC. This sequence encodes CASSTFGFGYTF.

The chain uses TRBV14 and TRBJ1-2; TRBD1 might be the D (5 bases). Germline V gives CDR1 SGHDN, CDR2 FVKESK. V lost 4 bases and J 4 bases, leaving 10 bases between the germline ends. The CDR3 has 13 residues. DNA for the CDR3: TGTGCCAGCAGCCTTGGCAGGGCCTATGGCTACACCTTC. It yields the protein CASSLGRAYGYTF.

This sequence joins TRBV6-6 and TRBJ1-5; D is perhaps TRBD1 (6 bases). Germline CDR1 MNHNY, CDR2 SVGAGI (reference sequence). CDR3 size: 17 residues. Trimming stripped 5 bases from V and 0 bases from J, with 17 bases between. The CDR3 DNA reads as TGTGCCAGCAGTCGAAGCAGGGGAATATATAGCAATCAGCCCCAGCATTTT. This codes for CASSRSRGIYSNQPQHF.

The chain recombines TRBV28 with TRBJ1-1; D unclear. This CDR3 region has 14 residues. V lost 1 base and J lost 0, with 6 bases in between. Germline CDR1 MDHEN, CDR2 SYDVKM. In nucleotides, the CDR3 is TGTGCCAGCAGTTTATTCAGGATGAACACTGAAGCTTTCTTT. Encoded protein: CASSLFRMNTEAFF.

This sequence joins TRBV11-2 and TRBJ1-1; D is unresolved. V lost 6 bases, J lost 0 bases, and 11 bases lay in between. The CDR3 loop spans 14 amino acids. The germline CDR1 and CDR2 sequences are SGHAT and FQNNGV. The DNA of the CDR3 is TGTGCCAGCAGACTCGTCACCCTGAACACTGAAGCTTTCTTT. Translating it yields CASRLVTLNTEAFF.

The chain joins TRBV6-2 or TRBV6-3 to TRBJ1-2, with D perhaps TRBD1 (6 bases). Germline CDR1 and CDR2: MNHEY and SVGEGT. The CDR3 spans 13 residues. V was pared by 5 bases and J by 8 bases, with 15 bases between. CDR3 coding DNA: TGTGCCAGCAGTGCCCGGGGGGCTTTGGGCTACACCTTC. Its translation is CASSARGALGYTF.

The V call is TRBV4-1, the J call TRBJ2-1; D gene uncertain. Germline V gene sequence: CDR1 MGHRA, CDR2 YSYEKL. The CDR3 loop spans 12 amino acids. The V and J ends lost 5 bases and 9 bases respectively, with 11 bases between them. CDR3 residues: CASSNLGGEQFF. The CDR3 DNA reads as TGCGCCAGCAGCAATCTAGGTGGTGAGCAGTTCTTC.

The gene calls are TRBV6-2 or TRBV6-3 and TRBJ2-5, with 8 bases aligning to TRBD1. Germline assignment: CDR1 MNHEY and CDR2 SVGEGT. The trim removed 5 bases at V and 7 bases at J, leaving 6 bases unmatched. The CDR3 sequence is 13 residues long. The CDR3 spells CASSPGTGRTQYF. The CDR3 DNA is TGTGCCAGCAGTCCCGGGACAGGCCGGACCCAGTACTTC.

The chain has TRBV4-1 and TRBJ1-1; no reliable D call. The CDR3 covers 15 residues. V lost 0 bases and J lost 4, with 12 bases in between. Per germline, CDR1 MGHRA and CDR2 YSYEKL. The DNA for the CDR3 is TGCGCCAGCAGCCAAGATGCGGTTTTGACCACTGAAGCTTTCTTT. It translates to CASSQDAVLTTEAFF.

The V and J genes are TRBV14 and TRBJ1-5; D uncertain. Trimming took 2 bases from V and 7 from J, leaving 9 bases between them. Germline-derived CDR1 and CDR2 are SGHDN and FVKESK. The CDR3 totals 13 residues. CDR3 in DNA: TGTGCCAGCAGCCAAAGTCCGGGACAGCCCCAGCATTTT. This gives the protein CASSQSPGQPQHF.

The genes are TRBV15 and TRBJ2-1; D possibly corresponds to TRBD1 (5 bases). The CDR3 is 12 amino acids. Germline values: CDR1 LNHNV, CDR2 YYDKDF (reference sequence). Trimming took off 0 bases at V and 8 bases at J, with 5 bases between the two ends. In DNA form, the CDR3 reads TGTGCCACCAGCAGAGAAGGGGATGAGCAGTTCTTC. Its protein product is CATSREGDEQFF.

This chain joins TRBV3-1 (or the pseudogene TRBV3-2) and TRBJ2-7; 9 positions agree with TRBD1. Germline V lookup: CDR1 LGHDT, CDR2 YNNKEL (reference sequence). This CDR3 contains 14 residues. V gave up 5 bases and J gave up 1 base; unmatched junction bases: 3. CDR3 in amino acids: CASSTGTGSYEQYF. The CDR3 DNA sequence: TGTGCCAGCAGCACCGGGACAGGGTCCTACGAGCAGTACTTC.

The chain combines TRBV12-3 or TRBV12-4 with TRBJ1-2; D gene unclear. V lost 3 bases and J lost 3, with 2 bases in between. The CDR3 runs 11 residues. In nucleotides, the CDR3 is TGTGCCAGCAGTTTCGACTATGGCTACACCTTC. Translated, it gives CASSFDYGYTF.

The chain carries TRBV14 and TRBJ2-5; D is perhaps TRBD1 (5 bases). Trimming pared 4 bases from V and 2 bases from J, leaving 11 bases between. The CDR3 is 14 amino acids. Looked up from germline, CDR1 is SGHDN and CDR2 is FVKESK. This chain's CDR3 is CASSPQGNQETQYF. CDR3 nucleotides: TGTGCCAGCAGCCCGCAGGGAAATCAAGAGACCCAGTACTTC.

The chain joins TRBV28 to TRBJ2-1; the match to TRBD2 covers 13 bases. The V gene's germline CDR1 is MDHEN and CDR2 SYDVKM. Losses at the gene ends were 5 bases for V and 4 bases for J; bases not matched to a gene: 2. CDR3 size: 15 residues. The DNA for the CDR3 is TGTGCCAGCAGTGTACTAGCGGGAGGGTACAATGAGCAGTTCTTC. This encodes CASSVLAGGYNEQFF.

The CDR3 spells CASIFQGNTEAFF. As DNA, the CDR3 is TGTGCCAGCATCTTCCAGGGGAACACTGAAGCTTTCTTT. V gene TRBV28 combines with J gene TRBJ1-1; D is possibly TRBD1 (5 bases). This CDR3 has 13 amino acids. Germline CDR1 is MDHEN and CDR2 is SYDVKM. Trimming pared 7 bases from V and 1 base from J, leaving 10 bases between.

This rearrangement joins TRBV15 to TRBJ1-3; TRBD1 is a possible D gene (5 bases). Per the germline V gene, CDR1 is LNHNV and CDR2 is YYDKDF (reference sequence). Between the trimmed V and J ends, which lost 4 bases and 0 bases, there was a span of 7 bases. The CDR3 is 14 residues long. In DNA, the CDR3 is TGTGCCACCAGCAAGACAGTCTCTGGAAACACCATATATTTT. Its protein is CATSKTVSGNTIYF. Complete variable domain (other parts from reference TRBV15 and TRBJ1-3): DAMVIQNPRYQVTQFGKPVTLSCSQTLNHNVMYWYQQKSSQAPKLLFHYYDKDFNNEADTPDNFQSRRPNTSFCFLDIRSPGLGDTAMYLCATSKTVSGNTIYFGEGSWLTVV.

A single count supports this clone. The chain joins TRBV20-1 to TRBJ1-4; no firm D call. The germline gives CDR1 DFQATT, CDR2 SNEGSKA (reference sequence). The germline V and J ends were trimmed by 3 bases and 0 bases, with 20 bases remaining between them. The length of the CDR3 is 18 residues. The CDR3, as DNA: TGCAGTGCTAGTCCCGGACGGGGAAGCGTGTCAACTAATGAAAAACTGTTTTTT. It is translated as CSASPGRGSVSTNEKLFF.

The V and J genes are TRBV5-6 and TRBJ2-2; 8 positions agree with TRBD1. CDR3 length equals 16 residues. CDR1 is SGHDT and CDR2 is YYEEEE in the germline V gene. With V trimmed by 4 bases and J by 4 bases, 9 bases remained unmatched. CDR3 in DNA: TGTGCCAGCAGCATCCGACAGGGGTACGGCACCGGGGAGCTGTTTTTT. Translating it yields CASSIRQGYGTGELFF.

This clone has more than one count but fewer than ten. V usage is TRBV2 and J usage is TRBJ2-2, with TRBD1 matching 10 bases. The CDR3 extends over 14 amino acids. Trimming removed 6 bases from V and 7 bases from J; junction bases left unmatched: 5. Germline V lookup: CDR1 SNHLY, CDR2 FYNNEI. CDR3 nucleotide sequence: TGTGCCAGCAGGCGGACAGGGGGGTTCGGGGAGCTGTTTTTT. Residues: CASRRTGGFGELFF.

This clone was seen once. This chain connects TRBV3-1 (or the pseudogene TRBV3-2) to TRBJ2-7; the match to TRBD2 covers 7 bases. The CDR3 is 15 residues long. The V gene's germline CDR1 is LGHDT and CDR2 YNNKEL (reference sequence). V shed 1 base, J shed 3 bases, and the junction held 6 bases outside the gene matches. The CDR3 DNA follows: TGTGCCAGCAGCCAAGCGGCGGGGGTCGGCTACGAGCAGTACTTC. This sequence encodes CASSQAAGVGYEQYF.